This T cell receptor (beta chain) was recovered during a study of beta chain features in type 1 diabetes (dated by TCRdb to 2016 to 2018). In terms of the full investigation: Patients and healthy donors did not differ in mean age, gender distribution, total cell number or subset yield. A total of about 99,000,000 sorted cells were examined across all samples, and RNA yield correlated strongly with the number of cells per subset. In the study, TCRB repertoires of sorted circulating CD4+ T cell subsets from recently diagnosed type 1 diabetes patients were compared with those of matched healthy donors. Regulatory and stem cell-like memory subsets were obtained from only 8 patients and about eight healthy donors, while naive and central memory subsets were obtained from all 30 or so donors.

A single peripheral blood draw of around 100 mL on average was collected from each donor into heparinised tubes. Naive, central memory, regulatory and stem cell-like memory CD4+ T cells were sorted on a BD FACSAria II using a panel including CD45RO, CCR7, CD25, CD127, CD95 and CD27. A purity above 95% was achieved for all sorted populations. Right away, PBMCs were isolated by Lymphoprep density gradient centrifugation and were stained directly, with no culture step. So that batch effects would be minimized, each experiment stained and sorted samples in pairs, pairing one healthy donor with one patient. What the study reported, not specific to this receptor: HLA sub-analyses involved small numbers of individuals, so any influence of HLA type on TCRB rearrangement remained unresolved. The naive, central memory and regulatory TCRB repertoires appeared to resemble one another more closely among patients than among healthy donors. Because cDNA rather than genomic DNA was sequenced, highly expressing activated cells could have been over-represented, although no difference in activation and CD3 levels was found between groups. A moderate but significant shortening of TCRB CDR3 length was observed in type 1 diabetes patients in all four CD4+ subsets. Shorter templates might be favored by PCR, yet because patient and control samples were amplified and corrected together, any such skew would affect both groups equally. At VDJ recombination sites, patients with type 1 diabetes made fewer insertions and deleted more nucleotides, a pattern implying thymic rearrangement abnormalities.

All of the isolated RNA was reverse transcribed with the High Capacity cDNA Reverse Transcription Kit, so expressed TCRB transcripts were sequenced. Naive, central memory and regulatory T cell samples underwent deep immunoSEQ sequencing, averaging around 3.7 million total reads per sample. Sorted cells were lysed in RLT buffer and RNA was extracted with DNase-treated RNeasy Micro or Mini kits, depending on cell number. To prevent cross-contamination, each cell subset was processed individually, whereas patient and healthy donor samples were processed jointly. The immunoSEQ multiplex PCR was used to amplify TCRB sequences from cDNA, yielding 87-bp fragments that span the CDR3 region. Amplicons were sequenced on the Illumina HiSeq platform. In the source study's methods: PCR bias was corrected computationally using synthetic template baselines, and reads within Hamming distance 2 were collapsed, with unmergeable singletons discarded. Reads were aligned to IMGT to assign V, D and J genes, CDR3 length, and insertions or deletions at six rearrangement sites. Clonotype counts were normalized to sorted cell number within each subset before computing true diversity and Gini coefficients with the tcR R package. The overlap coefficient, calculated on TCRB nucleotide sequences, was used to measure repertoire sharing. Out-of-frame TCRB sequences from naive cells were analyzed as a proxy for the pre-selection repertoire. This is the immuneACCESS table as TCRdb keeps it, with only in-frame sequences that have V and J called. A part of the clones is gone; compared with another copy, unresolved V genes explain less than half, and the rest is unexplained. That table gives V, J and clone size, and the DNA gave D and trimming. In all, the sample holds almost 350,000 clones, and about 20% of those were seen once. The top ten constitute 0.044% of the sample.

CDR1 and CDR2 (SNHLY, FYNNEI) derive from the germline V gene. V loses 6 bases at its end and J loses 8 bases; junction bases beyond the gene matches: 5. From its cysteine to its phenylalanine, the CDR3 spans 12 amino acids. The only DNA kept is the CDR3, 36 bases in frame from the first base. This clone was observed a few times. It lacks a known antigen. No base quality values were provided; no much bigger clone lies one nucleotide off. This receptor was obtained from a woman younger than 30 in good health. This chain joins TRBV2 to TRBJ2-3; 7 junctional bases match TRBD2. The sample taken for sequencing was naive CD4+ T cells from blood. The sample's cell subset or site label, in plain terms: true naive CD4+ T cells. The CDR3 protein is CASSPGLSTQYF. At the DNA level, the sequence is TGTGCCAGCAGCCCGGGACTATCTACGCAGTATTTT.